A selection of T cell receptor beta chains follows, all from one sample in a study of OX40 agonist ivuxolimab in advanced cancers. Assay used: immunoSEQ multiplex PCR; TCRdb lists only in-frame clones, some missing. The sample lists around 83,000 clones; roughly 90% were seen once. The sequencing used CD4+ or CD8+ T cells sorted from blood, collected in a trial of the OX40 agonist ivuxolimab. Receptors were obtained from an adult with an advanced solid tumor such as melanoma, head and neck, liver or kidney cancer. Each CDR3 is given with its conserved first and last residue. The D gene is left open where the match is weak. Part of the rows lack a size; the others show once, few, many or a class for expanded clones.

J gene | D gene | V gene | clone size | CDR3 protein | CDR3 DNA
TRBJ1-4 | . | TRBV28 | . | CASSLPAAEKLFF | TGTGCCAGCAGTTTACCGGCAGCTGAAAAACTGTTTTTT
TRBJ1-3 | . | TRBV7-9 | . | CASSLMGVGNTIYF | TGTGCCAGCAGCTTGATGGGGGTTGGAAACACCATATATTTT
TRBJ1-5 | . | TRBV6-1 | once | CASIGGGGNQPQHF | TGTGCCAGCATCGGGGGGGGTGGGAATCAGCCCCAGCATTTT
TRBJ2-2 | TRBD1 | TRBV7-7 | once | CASSLGGPTGELFF | TGTGCTAGCAGCTTAGGGGGCCCAACCGGGGAGCTGTTTTTT
TRBJ1-6 | . | TRBV7-9 | . | CASSLPAENSPLHF | TGTGCCAGCAGCTTACCAGCTGAGAATTCACCCCTCCACTTT
TRBJ2-3 | . | TRBV7-6 | . | CASSLGGQSTDTQYF | TGTGCCAGCAGCTTGGGAGGACAGAGCACAGATACGCAGTATTTT
TRBJ2-7 | TRBD2 | TRBV30 | . | CAWSGKKGLAGLNEQYF | TGTGCCTGGAGTGGAAAGAAGGGACTAGCGGGACTGAACGAGCAGTACTTC
TRBJ1-2 | TRBD1 | TRBV19 | . | CASRPTGRGYGYTF | TGTGCCAGTAGACCGACAGGGAGGGGCTATGGCTACACCTTC
TRBJ1-1 | . | TRBV7-3 | . | CASSLGGGLGTEAFF | TGTGCCAGCAGCTTAGGCGGGGGACTAGGGACTGAAGCTTTCTTT
TRBJ2-7 | . | TRBV7-8 | . | CASSRLDREQYF | TGTGCCAGCAGTCGACTAGACCGCGAGCAGTACTTC
TRBJ1-4 | . | TRBV5-1 | once | CASSFSGGTGEKLFF | TGCGCCAGCAGCTTCAGCGGGGGGACGGGTGAAAAACTGTTTTTT
TRBJ2-4 | . | TRBV27 | . | CASSLRTDSGGIQYF | TGTGCCAGCAGTCTGCGGACGGACTCGGGCGGCATTCAGTACTTC
TRBJ2-7 | TRBD2 | TRBV5-5 | . | CASSLALPLAGGPSEQYF | TGTGCCAGCAGCTTGGCCCTCCCCTTAGCGGGAGGGCCTAGTGAGCAGTACTTC
TRBJ1-2 | . | TRBV21-1 | . | CASSKERRGSYGYTF | TGTGCCAGCAGCAAAGAGAGGAGGGGGAGCTATGGCTACACCTTC
TRBJ2-7 | TRBD2 | TRBV11-2 | once | CASRGTSGTHEQYF | TGTGCCAGCAGGGGAACTAGCGGGACCCACGAGCAGTACTTC
TRBJ1-6 | . | TRBV4-3 | . | CASSQGTGSSYNSPLHF | TGCGCCAGCAGCCAAGGGACGGGGAGCTCCTATAATTCACCCCTCCACTTT
TRBJ1-3 | . | TRBV28 | . | CASSPGTSGNTIYF | TGTGCCAGCAGTCCCGGGACCTCTGGAAACACCATATATTTT
TRBJ2-7 | TRBD2 | TRBV2 | . | CASSVGSASGKQYF | TGTGCCAGCAGTGTCGGTAGTGCTAGCGGTAAACAGTACTTC
TRBJ2-2 | . | TRBV19 | . | CASSGGAGTGELFF | TGTGCCAGTAGTGGGGGGGCTGGCACCGGGGAGCTGTTTTTT
TRBJ2-7 | . | TRBV5-6 | once | CASTTRPAYEQYF | TGTGCCAGCACCACCCGACCGGCTTACGAGCAGTACTTC
TRBJ2-5 | . | TRBV11-2 | . | CASSLAGVRETQYF | TGTGCCAGCAGCTTAGCGGGAGTAAGAGAGACCCAGTACTTC
TRBJ1-5 | TRBD1 | TRBV28 | . | CASSQKTGVGQPQHF | TGTGCCAGCAGCCAAAAGACAGGGGTCGGTCAGCCCCAGCATTTT
TRBJ1-1 | . | TRBV10-3 | . | CAIRDGTVNTEAFF | TGTGCCATCAGGGATGGGACGGTGAACACTGAAGCTTTCTTT
TRBJ1-5 | TRBD1 | TRBV25-1 | . | CASSDRANQPQHF | TGTGCCAGCAGCGACAGGGCTAATCAGCCCCAGCATTTT
TRBJ2-7 | . | TRBV4-2 | . | CASSQDLSFSYEQYF | TGTGCCAGCAGCCAAGATCTGTCCTTCTCCTACGAGCAGTACTTC
TRBJ2-7 | TRBD1 | TRBV10-3 | . | CATHPSSTGGPGEQYF | TGTGCCACCCACCCATCGTCGACAGGGGGCCCGGGCGAGCAGTACTTC
TRBJ1-2 | . | TRBV28 | . | CASSLVGNYGYTF | TGTGCCAGCAGTTTGGTCGGGAACTATGGCTACACCTTC
TRBJ2-5 | . | TRBV25-1 | . | CASSETTVEGETQYF | TGTGCCAGCAGTGAAACAACAGTTGAAGGAGAGACCCAGTACTTC
TRBJ2-5 | . | TRBV18 | . | CASSNNRGWDQETQYF | TGTGCCAGCTCAAATAACCGGGGGTGGGACCAAGAGACCCAGTACTTC
TRBJ1-1 | TRBD1 | TRBV5-1 | once | CASSYFDRDNTEAFF | TGCGCCAGCAGCTACTTCGACAGGGATAACACTGAAGCTTTCTTT
TRBJ2-3 | . | TRBV6-5 | . | CASSYEGSNLANTQYF | TGTGCCAGCAGTTATGAGGGGTCAAATCTAGCGAATACGCAGTATTTT